The clone carrying this TCR beta chain has a handful of counts. Antigen specificity is unknown. Treatment in this sample: roughly 11-day PBMC culture with coronavirus spike peptide pools or control peptides (ViraFEST assay). For ViraFEST, peptide pools expanded antigen-specific T cells, after which the TCRs were sequenced. This sample stems from a study of vaccination and CD4 T cells after COVID-19. Study-wide background: Every culture used as a control got a CEFX pool, an HIV-1 Nef pool, or no peptide. Overall study results and limits: Spike mono-reactive status applied to 304 of 307 vaccine-specific clones in convalescent patients.

Sequencing of the DNA from cultured CD4+ T cells was carried out with the Oncomine TCR Beta short-read assay. TCRdb called the PCR reads again in MiXCR, with one record for every CDR3 protein. The sample includes 20,000 to 30,000 distinct CDR3 sequences, roughly 44% of them seen just once. CDR3 length: 15 amino acids. The germline V gene has CDR1 SGHRS and CDR2 YFSETQ. The V end lost 1 base, the J end lost 2 bases, and 12 bases lay between the germline ends. This chain joins TRBV5-1 and TRBJ1-1, with D possibly TRBD1 on 5 matching bases. This clonotype was sampled from a human donor who had recovered from COVID-19. Material for sequencing was CD4+ T cells from blood, cultured in vitro. CDR3 bases: TGCGCCAGCAGCTTGATAAGGGGAGGAAACACTGAAGCTTTCTTT. It translates to CASSLIRGGNTEAFF.